These 25 T cell receptor beta chains originate from one sample sequenced in a study of blood T cell repertoires in COVID-19. The protocol was immunoSEQ multiplex PCR, while the TCRdb copy is restricted to in-frame clones and leaves out a portion. The table includes 280,000 or so clones, around 84% detected once. Input material: PBMCs or T cells enriched from blood (not recorded which). All receptors derive from a woman in her 50s who had recovered from COVID-19.

Only one count was recorded for this clone. The chain recombines TRBV19 with TRBJ2-7, with D unclear. The germline CDR1 and CDR2 sequences are LNHDA and SQIVND (reference sequence). The V gene lost 1 base and the J gene lost 0 bases, with 7 bases spanning the gap. CDR3 size: 14 residues. The CDR3 loop reads CASSIGAGSYEQYF. CDR3 nucleotide sequence: TGTGCCAGTAGTATAGGGGCAGGCTCCTACGAGCAGTACTTC.

J is TRBJ1-1 and V is TRBV9; tentatively, D is TRBD1 (6 bases). CDR1 is SGDLS, CDR2 YYNGEE, per germline. The CDR3 is 14 residues long. The V and J ends lost 3 bases and 7 bases respectively, with 16 bases between them. CDR3 protein: CASSEWGGANEAFF. For the CDR3, the DNA is TGTGCCAGCAGCGAGTGGGGGGGCGCAAATGAAGCTTTCTTT.

J is TRBJ2-2 and V is TRBV3-1 (or the pseudogene TRBV3-2); TRBD1 might be the D (6 bases). The CDR3 is 16 residues long. Per the germline V gene, CDR1 is LGHDT and CDR2 is YNNKEL (reference sequence). V was trimmed by 1 base and J by 1 base, leaving 10 bases between them. The CDR3 sequence is CASSQGRGWNTGELFF. DNA for the CDR3: TGTGCCAGCAGCCAAGGCAGGGGCTGGAACACCGGGGAGCTGTTTTTT.

V and J are TRBV29-1 and TRBJ1-1, with 8 bases matching TRBD1. The CDR3 consists of 15 residues. Germline V gene lookup returns CDR1 SQVTM and CDR2 ANQGSEA. Trimming took 4 bases from V and 1 from J; bases not matched to a gene: 8. The CDR3 region is CSVGTTGDPNTEAFF. Written as DNA, the CDR3 is TGCAGCGTTGGCACGACAGGGGACCCGAACACTGAAGCTTTCTTT.

The chain links TRBV24-1 to TRBJ2-1; 9 bases line up with TRBD1. The ends lost 0 bases at V and 5 bases at J; junction bases unmatched: 7. The CDR3 spans 17 residues. The germline CDR1 and CDR2 sequences are KGHDR and SFDVKD. The CDR3 here is CATSDLPGTGRNNEQFF. The CDR3 DNA reads TGTGCCACCAGTGATTTGCCGGGGACAGGGAGAAACAATGAGCAGTTCTTC.

The rearrangement uses TRBV4-3 and TRBJ2-1, with a weak D call TRBD2 (5 bases). V was trimmed by 6 bases and J by 2 bases, leaving 11 bases between them. CDR1 LGHNA and CDR2 YSLEER come from the germline V gene. This CDR3 has 14 amino acids. In nucleotides, the CDR3 is TGCGCCAGCAGTCTGTCGGGGACCTACAATGAGCAGTTCTTC. It is translated as CASSLSGTYNEQFF.

This clone was counted only a few times. V is TRBV7-9 and J is TRBJ1-2; 7 bases are a match to TRBD1. The CDR3 is 16 residues long. The trim removed 5 bases at V and 8 bases at J, leaving 17 bases unmatched. Germline lookup yields CDR1 SEHNR and CDR2 FQNEAQ (reference sequence). The CDR3 nucleotides read TGTGCCAGCAGCCAAACCGGACAGGCCCTCGGGAAGGGCTACACCTTC. It translates to CASSQTGQALGKGYTF.

This sequence joins TRBV27 and TRBJ1-2; 7 positions match TRBD1. From germline, CDR1 is MNHEY and CDR2 SMNVEV (reference sequence). This CDR3 has 17 amino acids. Trimming took 5 bases from V and 4 from J; bases not matched to a gene: 16. The CDR3 DNA is TGTGCCAGCAGTATACGGGCGACAGGGACAGTCGGCTATGGCTACACCTTC. Amino acids: CASSIRATGTVGYGYTF.

J is TRBJ2-7 and V is TRBV6-5; 8 bases match TRBD1. CDR1 is MNHEY and CDR2 is SVGAGI in the germline V gene. The CDR3 has 15 amino acids. V dropped 7 bases and J dropped 7; count of bases not matched to a gene: 15. The CDR3 reads CASTFEDQGAGEQYF. In DNA, the CDR3 is TGTGCCAGCACCTTCGAGGACCAGGGGGCAGGGGAGCAGTACTTC.

The chain recombines TRBV28 with TRBJ2-3, with a tentative D call TRBD2 (6 bases). The V gene's germline CDR1 is MDHEN and CDR2 SYDVKM. The V end lost 6 bases, the J end lost 0 bases, and 16 bases lay between the germline ends. The CDR3 spans 16 residues. The CDR3 DNA reads TGTGCCAGCAGCTTAGTAGCGGCCTATAGCACAGATACGCAGTATTTT. Translating it yields CASSLVAAYSTDTQYF.

The chain is built from TRBV6-2 or TRBV6-3 and TRBJ1-1, with TRBD1 as a possible D gene (6 bases). Per the germline V gene, CDR1 is MNHEY and CDR2 is SVGEGT. The CDR3 contains 16 residues. V was cut by 0 bases and J by 0 bases, with 11 bases left in between. As DNA, the CDR3 is TGTGCCAGCAGTTACTCCCGGACAGAGATGAACACTGAAGCTTTCTTT. This gives the protein CASSYSRTEMNTEAFF.

The sample holds one count of this clone. V usage is TRBV19 and J usage is TRBJ2-7; 10 bases are a match to TRBD2. The CDR3 extends over 15 amino acids. The V segment lost 5 bases and the J segment 5 bases; nucleotides outside the gene matches: 9. Per the germline V gene, CDR1 is LNHDA and CDR2 is SQIVND (reference sequence). Here the CDR3 DNA reads TGTGCCAGTAGTCCCCTAGCGGGAGTAGGCCACGAGCAGTACTTC. Its protein product is CASSPLAGVGHEQYF.

The rearrangement uses TRBV6-5 and TRBJ1-4; D call uncertain. This CDR3 has 13 amino acids. The germline CDR1 and CDR2 sequences are MNHEY and SVGAGI. Trimming removed 11 bases from V and 7 bases from J, with 17 bases in between. CDR3 residues: CASSRVEGEKLFF. The CDR3 DNA sequence: TGTGCCTCAAGCCGGGTCGAGGGTGAAAAACTGTTTTTT.

The chain is built from TRBV5-1 and TRBJ1-2; 7 bases fit TRBD1. This CDR3 comprises 13 residues. CDR1 is SGHRS, CDR2 YFSETQ, per germline. After removal of 4 bases from V and 4 bases from J, the junction contained 4 bases not matched to a gene. CDR3 protein: CASSRDRAYGYTF. The CDR3 nucleotides are TGCGCCAGCAGCCGTGACAGGGCCTATGGCTACACCTTC.

This chain links TRBV5-5 with TRBJ1-1; D is possibly TRBD1 (5 bases). V shed 0 bases and J shed 1 base, with 10 bases lying between them. This CDR3 is built from 15 residues. Germline CDR1 and CDR2: SGHKS and YYEKEE (reference sequence). The CDR3 coding sequence is TGTGCCAGCAGCTTGGGGCCGGGGGGGAACACTGAAGCTTTCTTT. Its translation is CASSLGPGGNTEAFF. Full variable domain (remainder filled in from reference TRBV5-5 and TRBJ1-1): DAGVTQSPTHLIKTRGQQVTLRCSPISGHKSVSWYQQVLGQGPQFIFQYYEKEERGRGNFPDRFSARQFPNYSSELNVNALLLGDSALYLCASSLGPGGNTEAFFGQGTRLTVV.

V gene TRBV2 combines with J gene TRBJ2-2; 10 positions agree with TRBD1. This CDR3 has 14 residues. Germline V CDR1 and CDR2: SNHLY, FYNNEI. Trimming removed 7 bases from V and 7 bases from J; junction bases left unmatched: 6. In DNA form, the CDR3 reads TGTGCCAGCATCCTGACAGGGGGCCACGGGGAGCTGTTTTTT. Amino acids: CASILTGGHGELFF.

The chain employs TRBV7-3 and TRBJ2-3; a weak D match, TRBD1 (7 bases). Trimming removed 3 bases from V and 1 base from J, with 11 bases in between. CDR3 length equals 15 residues. Germline lookup yields CDR1 SGHTA and CDR2 FQGTGA. CDR3 region: CASSLQGGRTDTQYF. For the CDR3, the DNA is TGTGCCAGCAGCTTGCAGGGGGGACGCACAGATACGCAGTATTTT.

The chain is built from TRBV11-2 and TRBJ1-3; possible D gene TRBD1, 6 bases. This CDR3 contains 15 residues. V was shortened by 4 bases and J by 0 bases, with 10 bases between the two germline ends. Germline CDR1 and CDR2: SGHAT and FQNNGV. CDR3: CASSSGQRSGNTIYF. As DNA, the CDR3 is TGTGCCAGCAGCTCCGGACAGCGCTCTGGAAACACCATATATTTT.

A note on this clone: Other DNA variants within this sample encode the same CDR3. The rearrangement links TRBV28 to TRBJ1-3; D is unresolved. With 2 bases removed from V and 3 bases from J, the gap between germline ends came to 2 bases. The CDR3 length is 12 residues. The germline V gene encodes CDR1 MDHEN and CDR2 SYDVKM. The CDR3 loop is CASSLRGNTIYF. The CDR3 DNA is TGTGCCAGCAGTTTACGTGGAAACACCATATATTTT.

This chain connects TRBV7-2 to TRBJ1-1; D gene ambiguous. The CDR3 contains 15 residues. Between the trimmed V and J ends, which lost 1 base and 0 bases, there was a span of 9 bases. Looked up from germline, CDR1 is SGHTA and CDR2 is FQGNSA. The CDR3 DNA sequence: TGTGCCAGCAGCTTAGTGGCTCAGTTGAACACTGAAGCTTTCTTT. This sequence encodes CASSLVAQLNTEAFF. The full variable domain, rest sourced from reference TRBV7-2 and TRBJ1-1, is GAGVSQSPSNKVTEKGKDVELRCDPISGHTALYWYRQSLGQGLEFLIYFQGNSAPDKSGLPSDRFSAERTGGSVSTLTIQRTQQEDSAVYLCASSLVAQLNTEAFFGQGTRLTVV.

V and J are TRBV19 and TRBJ1-2; D is unresolved. Per the germline V gene, CDR1 is LNHDA and CDR2 is SQIVND (reference sequence). V lost 2 bases and J 6 bases, leaving 16 bases between the germline ends. This CDR3 region has 15 residues. The CDR3 DNA reads as TGTGCCAGTAGTATATCTACAGCAAGGCCTGATGGCTACACCTTC. Translation: CASSISTARPDGYTF.

V gene TRBV7-2 combines with J gene TRBJ1-5; D is unclear. The CDR3 is made up of 14 amino acids. Germline CDR1 SGHTA, CDR2 FQGNSA. V was pared by 5 bases and J by 8 bases, with 16 bases between. The CDR3 here is CASSPAGLEEPQHF. The CDR3 DNA follows: TGTGCCAGCAGCCCAGCGGGCCTTGAAGAGCCCCAGCATTTT. The full variable domain, its missing parts supplied by reference TRBV7-2 and TRBJ1-5, is GAGVSQSPSNKVTEKGKDVELRCDPISGHTALYWYRQSLGQGLEFLIYFQGNSAPDKSGLPSDRFSAERTGGSVSTLTIQRTQQEDSAVYLCASSPAGLEEPQHFGDGTRLSIL.

The rearrangement joins TRBV30 to TRBJ1-5; a possible D gene is TRBD1 (5 bases). The CDR3 is 16 amino acids. Germline CDR1 is GTSNPN and CDR2 is SVGIG (reference sequence). Trimming took off 4 bases at V and 0 bases at J, with 16 bases between the two ends. CDR3 nucleotide sequence: TGTGCCTGGACCGACAGCCAGCTACATAGCAATCAGCCCCAGCATTTT. Encoded protein: CAWTDSQLHSNQPQHF.

The CDR3 sequence: CASSHTTGATNTEAFF. In nucleotides, the CDR3 is TGCGCCAGCAGCCATACGACAGGGGCCACGAACACTGAAGCTTTCTTT. The chain recombines TRBV4-1 with TRBJ1-1, with 8 bases that match TRBD1. V trimming: 3 bases; J trimming: 1 base; junction bases outside the gene matches: 7. Per germline, CDR1 MGHRA and CDR2 YSYEKL. CDR3 size: 16 residues.

The V gene is TRBV19, the J gene TRBJ1-5, with D uncertain. The CDR3 runs 13 residues. With 2 bases removed from V and 7 bases from J, the gap between germline ends came to 9 bases. Germline values: CDR1 LNHDA, CDR2 SQIVND (reference sequence). The CDR3 sequence is CASSISSEQPQHF. CDR3 sequence (DNA): TGTGCCAGTAGTATATCATCTGAGCAGCCCCAGCATTTT.